This T cell receptor beta chain was sequenced during a study of blood T cell repertoires in COVID-19. Study-wide context: Acute-phase and convalescent COVID-19 samples originated in the United States, Italy and Spain. The analysed material was cDNA or gDNA that came from T cells, B-cell-depleted T cells, or PBMCs.

In the source study's methods: Nucleated cell number was recorded as an estimate derived from reference gene primer amplification. The data were produced by immunoSEQ multiplex PCR, yet TCRdb's version contains in-frame clones alone and is incomplete. From that table come the V and J calls and clone size; the DNA was used to work out D and trimming. There are around 28,000 clones in the sample; roughly nine tenths occur only once, and under 55% lies in the top ten. After removal of 3 bases from V and 2 bases from J, the junction contained 2 bases not matched to a gene. The V gene's germline CDR1 is LGHDT and CDR2 YNNKEL (reference sequence). The CDR3 has 14 residues.

The material sequenced was peripheral blood. This TCR came from a human donor with acute or convalescent COVID-19. The donor label of this sample is uncertain. This rearrangement joins TRBV3-1 (or the pseudogene TRBV3-2) to TRBJ2-7; 9 bases are shared with TRBD1. CDR3: CASSQGQGTYEQYF. In DNA form, the CDR3 reads TGTGCCAGCAGCCAGGGACAGGGAACCTACGAGCAGTACTTC.